The T cell receptor beta chain under discussion was sequenced for a study of T-cell reconstitution after alpha-beta-depleted transplantation in children. TCRbeta library preparation incorporated unique molecular identifiers. TCRdb passed the PCR reads through MiXCR, listing each CDR3 protein once. The table includes hundreds of thousands of distinct CDR3 sequences, approximately 17% detected once. Of note for this clonotype: Its antigen is not identified.

V lost 5 bases and J lost 0, with 16 bases in between. This CDR3 region has 16 residues. CDR1 and CDR2 from the germline V gene are KGHSH and LQKENI. Study-wide points: A year post-transplant, T-cell counts and diversity derived mostly from newly produced T cells. The study traced high day-60 TCRbeta diversity in some patients to surviving recipient T cells and thymic progenitors. Alpha-beta T cells about two months after transplant reportedly derived from several hundred expanded graft clones.

The receptor was isolated from a male patient between 2 and 10 years old who had a stem cell transplant for acute lymphoblastic leukemia, so the T cells may come from the graft donor. The sequenced sample was PBMCs, mostly from graft donor cells, obtained 360 days after TCRalphabeta/CD19-depleted stem cell transplant. J is TRBJ1-1 and V is TRBV18; D is ambiguous. The CDR3 sequence is CASSAVPVPMNTEAFF. CDR3 nucleotide sequence: TGTGCCAGCTCAGCCGTCCCAGTGCCGATGAACACTGAAGCTTTCTTT.